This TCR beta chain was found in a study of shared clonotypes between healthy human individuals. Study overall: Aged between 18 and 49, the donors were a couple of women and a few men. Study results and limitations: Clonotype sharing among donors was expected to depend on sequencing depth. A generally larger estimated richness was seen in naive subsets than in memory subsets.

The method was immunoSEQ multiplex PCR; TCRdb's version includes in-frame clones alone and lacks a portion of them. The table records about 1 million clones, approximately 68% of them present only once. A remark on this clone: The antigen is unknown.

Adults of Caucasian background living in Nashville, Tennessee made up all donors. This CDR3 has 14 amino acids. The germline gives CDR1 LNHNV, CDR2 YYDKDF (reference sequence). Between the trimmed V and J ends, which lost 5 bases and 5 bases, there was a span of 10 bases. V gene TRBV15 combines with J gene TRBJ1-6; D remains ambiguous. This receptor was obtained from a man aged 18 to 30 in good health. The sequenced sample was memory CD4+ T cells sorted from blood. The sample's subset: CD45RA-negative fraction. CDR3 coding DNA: TGTGCCACCAGCGGCCGAGCAAATAATTCACCCCTCCACTTT. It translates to CATSGRANNSPLHF.